Sequencing of this T cell receptor (beta chain) was carried out in a study of T cell changes during pregnancy in multiple sclerosis. Clones were read by immunoSEQ multiplex PCR, and TCRdb kept only the in-frame ones, dropping some. The repertoire includes about 86,000 clones, under 95% of them detected once, and around 1.7% sits in the top ten. The CDR3 is made up of 16 amino acids. The V end lost 2 bases, the J end lost 2 bases, and 15 bases lay between the germline ends. Per the germline V gene, CDR1 is MNHEY and CDR2 is SVGAGI. The rearrangement joins TRBV6-5 to TRBJ1-2; D not resolved. Material: peripheral blood, obtained in the first trimester of pregnancy. The TCR comes from a female donor in good health, enrolled as a control in a pregnancy study. DNA of the CDR3: TGTGCCAGCAGTTACGAGCGGAGCCGATTCAACTATGGCTACACCTTC. Translation: CASSYERSRFNYGYTF.